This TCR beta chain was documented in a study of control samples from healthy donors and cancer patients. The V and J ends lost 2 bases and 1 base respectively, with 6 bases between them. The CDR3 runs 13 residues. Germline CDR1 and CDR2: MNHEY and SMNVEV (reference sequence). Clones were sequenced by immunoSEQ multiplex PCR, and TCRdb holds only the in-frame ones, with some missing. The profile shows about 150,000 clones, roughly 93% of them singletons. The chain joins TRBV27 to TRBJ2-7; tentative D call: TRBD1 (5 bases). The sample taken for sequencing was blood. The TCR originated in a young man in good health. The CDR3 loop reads CASSLKGSYEQYF. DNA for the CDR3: TGTGCCAGCAGTTTAAAGGGGTCCTACGAGCAGTACTTC.